This T cell receptor (beta chain) was captured in a study of beta chain features in type 1 diabetes. Expressed TCRB transcripts were sequenced because the isolated RNA had all been reverse transcribed beforehand. Only in-frame clones appear in the TCRdb table, and some are missing; sequencing was by immunoSEQ multiplex PCR. The sample lists about 340,000 clones, 8% occurring once. This clone turned up a few times. The CDR3 has 12 amino acids. Trimming cost V 5 bases and J 2 bases, with 10 bases left between them. The germline CDR1 and CDR2 sequences are SQVTM and ANQGSEA. The sample consisted of central memory CD4+ T cells from blood. This clonotype was obtained from a woman younger than 35 in good health. This chain joins TRBV29-1 and TRBJ2-7; D not resolved. The CDR3 here is CSVQIAAYEQYF. The CDR3, as DNA: TGCAGCGTTCAAATAGCAGCCTACGAGCAGTACTTC.